The sequence of this T cell receptor (beta chain) was determined in a study of response to subunit inactivated influenza vaccine. TCRdb ran MiXCR on the RT-PCR reads and lists one entry per CDR3 protein. This table holds roughly 780,000 distinct CDR3 sequences, roughly 18% found once. General study points: It was the authors' suggestion that each seasonal influenza vaccination recruits few new T cells.

The CDR3 spans 15 residues. With V trimmed by 7 bases and J by 5 bases, 13 bases remained unmatched. CDR1 and CDR2 from the germline V gene are MDHEN and SYDVKM. For this clonotype: Its antigen is unknown.

The material was PBMCs from blood, obtained roughly 5 days after vaccination. This receptor was identified in a man aged 50-59 years who received an inactivated influenza vaccine. This chain joins TRBV28 and TRBJ2-5; 7 bases line up with TRBD1. The CDR3 sequence is CASTTGTGVEETQYF. DNA for the CDR3: TGTGCCAGCACCACAGGAACAGGGGTGGAGGAGACCCAGTACTTC.